The clone carrying this T cell receptor (beta chain) was found a few times. Its specificity is not known. J was trimmed by 4 bases and V by 3 bases; bases with no gene match: 10. Germline CDR1 and CDR2: KGHDR and SFDVKD. The CDR3 sequence is 17 residues long. The record originates from a study of T cell repertoires in cytomegalovirus infection. Study-level information: Well-studied HLA-B-restricted epitopes and recently identified HLA-C-restricted epitopes of CMV were both used in the study. Study-wide results and limits: HLA-C-restricted CMV-specific TCR beta clonotypes were dominant in the ex vivo response.

Using its own MiXCR run on the reads, TCRdb lists one record per CDR3 protein. The table records roughly 730,000 distinct CDR3 sequences, around a third of them present only once. The clonotype originates from a human donor in good health (CMV status not recorded). Some clones in this sample may be carry-over from other donors' samples. The specimen was cultured PBMCs, collected from culture after CMV antigen stimulation. The chain carries TRBV24-1 and TRBJ2-1, with 8 bases matching TRBD1. DNA of the CDR3: TGTGCCACCAGTGATGCGATGGGGCAGGGGGCTTACAATGAGCAGTTCTTC. This translates into CATSDAMGQGAYNEQFF.